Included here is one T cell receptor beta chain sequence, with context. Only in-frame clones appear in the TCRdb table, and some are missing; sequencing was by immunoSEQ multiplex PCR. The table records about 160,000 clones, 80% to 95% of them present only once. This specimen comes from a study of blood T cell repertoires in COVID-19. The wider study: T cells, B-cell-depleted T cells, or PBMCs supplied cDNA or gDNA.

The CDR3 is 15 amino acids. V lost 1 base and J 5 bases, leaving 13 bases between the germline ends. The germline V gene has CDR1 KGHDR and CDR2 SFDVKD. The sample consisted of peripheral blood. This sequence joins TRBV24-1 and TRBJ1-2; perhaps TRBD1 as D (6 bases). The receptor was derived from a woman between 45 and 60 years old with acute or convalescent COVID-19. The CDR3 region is CATSDLQGSKYGYTF. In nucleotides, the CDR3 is TGTGCCACCAGTGATTTACAGGGTAGCAAGTATGGCTACACCTTC.